A single sample is the source of the 7 T cell receptor beta chains below, sequenced in a study of neurological immune-mediated disorders. Using its own MiXCR run on the 5' RACE reads, TCRdb lists one record per CDR3 protein. Counted here are about 59,000 distinct CDR3 sequences, approximately 11% occurring once; the ten biggest clones make up approximately 11%. Sequencing was performed on PBMCs. These receptors were obtained from a woman aged 55-70 years with HTLV-1-associated myelopathy (HAM/TSP).

This clonotype was seen repeatedly, ten times or more. This chain links TRBV5-8 with TRBJ2-3; D gene unclear. The CDR3 totals 15 residues. V dropped 2 bases and J dropped 5 bases, with 15 bases sitting between them. Germline V lookup: CDR1 SGHTS, CDR2 YDEGEE. DNA for the CDR3: TGTGCCAGCAGCTTTGTTGGGTCTTTGGGAGATACGCAGTATTTT. It specifies CASSFVGSLGDTQYF.

The chain is built from TRBV7-2 and TRBJ2-6, with 10 bases lining up with TRBD2. The germline V gene has CDR1 SGHTA and CDR2 FQGNSA. After removal of 5 bases from V and 0 bases from J, the junction contained 7 bases not matched to a gene. This CDR3 region has 18 residues. The CDR3 loop is CASSKREGRSSGANVLTF. The DNA for the CDR3 is TGTGCCAGCAGCAAGCGGGAGGGGCGTAGCTCTGGGGCCAACGTCCTGACTTTC. Full variable domain (missing parts from reference TRBV7-2 and TRBJ2-6): GAGVSQSPSNKVTEKGKDVELRCDPISGHTALYWYRQSLGQGLEFLIYFQGNSAPDKSGLPSDRFSAERTGGSVSTLTIQRTQQEDSAVYLCASSKREGRSSGANVLTFGAGSRLTVL.

This clonotype was observed at least ten times. V usage is TRBV20-1 and J usage is TRBJ2-5, with a weak D call TRBD2 (6 bases). This CDR3 has 16 amino acids. Germline V gene data show CDR1 as DFQATT and CDR2 as SNEGSKA (reference sequence). Trimming took 3 bases from V and 4 from J, leaving 21 bases between them. In DNA, the CDR3 is TGCAGTGCTAGGGGGTTAGCGGTTGGGCCGGGAGAGACCCAGTACTTC. This sequence encodes CSARGLAVGPGETQYF.

In its sample, this clonotype was seen many times. In DNA form, the CDR3 reads TGTGCCAGCAGTTTAGGTTGGGGGCAGAGCTCCTACGAGCAGTACTTC. It encodes CASSLGWGQSSYEQYF. The V gene is TRBV27, the J gene TRBJ2-7; D may be TRBD1 (6 bases). CDR3 length: 16 residues. V was shortened by 2 bases and J by 0 bases, with 14 bases between the two germline ends. Per the germline V gene, CDR1 is MNHEY and CDR2 is SMNVEV (reference sequence).

This clonotype was detected ten times or more. The rearrangement links TRBV6-4 to TRBJ2-1, with D unresolved. The germline gives CDR1 MRHNA, CDR2 SNTAGT. The CDR3 loop spans 11 amino acids. Trimming shortened V by 1 base and J by 12 bases, and 7 bases separated the two germline ends. The CDR3 nucleotides are TGTGCCAGCAGTGACTTGTACCGGCAGTTCTTC. Its protein is CASSDLYRQFF.

This clonotype was detected many times. The junction does not match germline at one end; this may be a read error. V usage is TRBV11-2 and J usage is TRBJ2-7; TRBD2 agrees at 12 bases. Germline V gene lookup returns CDR1 SGHAT and CDR2 FQNNGV. The CDR3 totals 15 residues. Here the CDR3 reads CASSLERGLAGPPHF. The DNA of the CDR3 is TGTGCCAGCAGCTTAGAAAGGGGACTAGCGGGTCCGCCCCACTTC.

Ten or more counts support this clonotype. The V and J genes are TRBV5-1 and TRBJ2-2; D gene unclear. The CDR3 totals 15 residues. Germline-derived CDR1 and CDR2 are SGHRS and YFSETQ. V gave up 0 bases and J gave up 2 bases, with 8 bases separating them. The CDR3 loop reads CASSLVGYNTGELFF. For the CDR3, the DNA is TGCGCCAGCAGCTTGGTGGGGTACAACACCGGGGAGCTGTTTTTT.